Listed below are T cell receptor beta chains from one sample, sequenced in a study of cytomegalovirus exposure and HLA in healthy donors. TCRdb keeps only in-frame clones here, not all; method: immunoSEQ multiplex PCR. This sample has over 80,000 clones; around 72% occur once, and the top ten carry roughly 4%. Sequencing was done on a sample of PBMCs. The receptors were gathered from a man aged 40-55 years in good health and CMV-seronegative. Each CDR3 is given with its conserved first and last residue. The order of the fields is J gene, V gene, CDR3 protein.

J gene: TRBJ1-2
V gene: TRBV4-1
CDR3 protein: CASSQRTGNKSYGYTF

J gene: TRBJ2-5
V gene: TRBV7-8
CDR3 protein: CASSPRLAVEGRKTQYF

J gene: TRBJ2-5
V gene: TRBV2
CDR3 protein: CASSELTSGETQYF

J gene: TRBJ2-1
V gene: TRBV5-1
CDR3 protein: CASSLWGLAGTNEQFF

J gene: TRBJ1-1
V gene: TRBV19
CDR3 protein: CASTPRTGGFVNTEAFF

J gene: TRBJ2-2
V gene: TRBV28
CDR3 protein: CASSYRLAATGELFF

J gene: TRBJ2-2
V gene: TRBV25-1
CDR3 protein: CASSELTGELFF

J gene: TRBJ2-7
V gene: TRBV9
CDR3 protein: CASSVAGGGAIYEQYF

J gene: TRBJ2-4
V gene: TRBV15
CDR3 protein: CATSRRTLPGENIQYF

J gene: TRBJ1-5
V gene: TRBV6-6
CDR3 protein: CASSGGAGEPQHF

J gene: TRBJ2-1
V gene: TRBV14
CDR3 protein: CASSQVAGGPNEQFF

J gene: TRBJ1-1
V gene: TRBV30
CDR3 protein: CAWSNLQGVPEAFF

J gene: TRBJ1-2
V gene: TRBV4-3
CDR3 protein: CASSQQTGDGYTF

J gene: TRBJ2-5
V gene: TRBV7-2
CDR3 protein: CASSLGTSGGLKTQYF

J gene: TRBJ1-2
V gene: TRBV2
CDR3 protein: CASSFRQGAYGYTF

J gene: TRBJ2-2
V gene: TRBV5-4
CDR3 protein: CASSRGGEGETGELFF

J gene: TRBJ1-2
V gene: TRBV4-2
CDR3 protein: CASRPNGGFYGYTF

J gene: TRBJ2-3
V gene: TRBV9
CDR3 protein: CASSVENGGAADTQYF

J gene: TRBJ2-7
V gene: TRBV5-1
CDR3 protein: CASSVELGGAIRTEQYF

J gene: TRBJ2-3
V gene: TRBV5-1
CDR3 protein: CASSFLAGSTDTQYF

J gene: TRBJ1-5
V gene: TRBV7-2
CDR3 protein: CASSVRGLESQHF

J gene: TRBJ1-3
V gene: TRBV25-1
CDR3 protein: CASTFGGLRNTIYF

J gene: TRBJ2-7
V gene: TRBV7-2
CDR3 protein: CASSLAGGSSYEQYF

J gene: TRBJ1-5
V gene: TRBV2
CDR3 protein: CASSAGQAGQPQHF

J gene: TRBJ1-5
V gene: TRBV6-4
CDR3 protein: CASSAWDRGEDQPQHF

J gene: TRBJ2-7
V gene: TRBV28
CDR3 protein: CASSTTGYEQYF

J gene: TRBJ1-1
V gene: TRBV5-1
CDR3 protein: CASSFRGNTEAFF

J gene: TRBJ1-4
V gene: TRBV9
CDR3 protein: CASSGSGFGEKLFF

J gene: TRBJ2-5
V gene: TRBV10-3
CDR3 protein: CATTGPQRETQYF

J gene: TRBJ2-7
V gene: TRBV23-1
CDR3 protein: CASSQPKASGGPSYEQYF

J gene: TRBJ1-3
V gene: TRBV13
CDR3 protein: CASSSTGHSRNTIYF

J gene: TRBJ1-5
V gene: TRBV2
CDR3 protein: CASHHGREGNQPQHF

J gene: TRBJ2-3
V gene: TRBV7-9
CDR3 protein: CASSQGRLAGGPGTDTQYF

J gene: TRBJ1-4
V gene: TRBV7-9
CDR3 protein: CASSLGPGQGNEKLFF

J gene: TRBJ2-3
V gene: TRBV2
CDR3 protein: CASSDRGGDTQYF

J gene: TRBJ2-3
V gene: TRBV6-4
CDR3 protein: CASSASDQGFTDTQYF

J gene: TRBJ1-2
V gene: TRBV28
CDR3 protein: CASSLITTGRPPYYGYTF

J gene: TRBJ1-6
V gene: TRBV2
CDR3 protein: CASSMSSYNSPLHF

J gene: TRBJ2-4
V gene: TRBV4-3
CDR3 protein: CASSEGWLSRGLAKNIQYF

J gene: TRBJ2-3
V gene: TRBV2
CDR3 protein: CASSASSSTDTQYF

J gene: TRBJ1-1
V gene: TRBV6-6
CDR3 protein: CASSLGTGAEAFF

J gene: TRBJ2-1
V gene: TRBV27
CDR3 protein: CASSLSGGYNEQFF

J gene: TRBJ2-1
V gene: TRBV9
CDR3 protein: CASSVDTTSYNEQFF

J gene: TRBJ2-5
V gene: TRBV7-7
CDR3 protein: CASSLGTGGRSETQYF

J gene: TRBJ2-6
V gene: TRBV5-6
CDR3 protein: CASSPDKGVSAGANVLTF

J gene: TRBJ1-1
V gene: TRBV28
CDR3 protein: CASSLYKGEMNTEAFF